Presented here are 31 T cell receptor beta chains from one specimen sequenced in a study of tumor-infiltrating lymphocytes in primary liver carcinoma. Co-extraction of RNA and DNA was performed on about 20-32 mg of unsorted bulk tissue. cDNA specific to TCR beta was made from 500 ng of total RNA, with a constant-region primer employed for priming. Slightly modified ARM-PCR with three nested multiplex PCR rounds yielded TCR beta libraries. With TRBV1-TRBV30 forward primers and a C-beta reverse primer, the first two PCR rounds were run for 9 to 10 cycles each. TCRdb ran MiXCR on the multiplex PCR reads and lists one entry per CDR3 protein. The sample consists of about 54,000 distinct CDR3 sequences, about 68% of them appearing once. Sequencing input: liver tumor tissue from sampling region 2. Subset given: tumor region T2, inferior pole. Receptors originate from a man aged 40-55 years with primary liver carcinoma and hepatitis B virus infection.

A remark on this clonotype: This is likely a read error, given that the CDR3 carries no conserved phenylalanine or tryptophan at its end. The V and J genes are TRBV7-9 and TRBJ1-6; tentative D call: TRBD1 (6 bases). Germline V gives CDR1 SEHNR, CDR2 FQNEAQ (reference sequence). This CDR3 contains 15 residues. The CDR3 region is CASSLATGFRSPLHI. The CDR3 coding sequence is TGCGCCAGCAGCTTAGCCACAGGGTTTCGATCACCCCTCCACATT.

The CDR3 protein is CASSLAIEVQQETQYF. The CDR3 DNA sequence: TGCGCCAGCAGCCTAGCTATAGAGGTCCAGCAAGAGACCCAGTACTTC. The chain couples TRBV5-1 to TRBJ2-5, with D tentatively TRBD2 (5 bases). Germline loops: CDR1 SGHRS, CDR2 YFSETQ. V was clipped by 4 bases and J by 2 bases, with 18 bases between them. CDR3 size: 16 residues.

About this clonotype: The junction shows a germline mismatch at one end, possibly a read error. The V gene is TRBV29-1, the J gene TRBJ1-2, with TRBD1 matching over 7 bases. This CDR3 is 17 amino acids long. Germline values: CDR1 SQVTM, CDR2 ANQGSEA. CDR3 bases: TGCAACGTTGAAGGGATCCCGCAGGGGGGACCTAACTATGGCAACACCTTT. Residues: CNVEGIPQGGPNYGNTF. Together with reference TRBV29-1 and TRBJ1-2, the CDR3 gives the full variable domain: SAVISQKPSRDICQRGTSLTIQCQVDSQVTMMFWYRQQPGQSLTLIATANQGSEATYESGFVIDKFPISRPNLTFSTLTVSNMSPEDSSIYLCNVEGIPQGGPNYGNTFGSGTRLTVV.

A word on this clonotype: With a much larger clone just one base away, this may be a read error. This rearrangement joins TRBV7-9 to TRBJ2-5, with D possibly matching TRBD1 (5 bases). V dropped 5 bases and J dropped 3 bases, with 13 bases sitting between them. The CDR3 contains 14 residues. Germline CDR1 is SEHNR and CDR2 is FQNEAQ (reference sequence). This CDR3 is CASSVQGTKETQYF. The CDR3 DNA is TGTGCCAGCAGCGTTCAGGGCACCAAAGAGACCCAGTACTTC.

This clonotype was detected only a few times. It may be a read error: a sequence one base away is much more abundant. This sequence joins TRBV29-1 and TRBJ2-2; D not certain. Germline loops: CDR1 SQVTM, CDR2 ANQGSEA. The CDR3 totals 13 residues. The CDR3 spells CGVKTGQDGELFF. The CDR3 DNA follows: TGCGGCGTTAAGACGGGTCAGGACGGGGAGCTGTTTTTT.

Turning to this clonotype: The junction departs from germline at one end; a sequencing error may be responsible. V usage is TRBV10-3 and J usage is TRBJ2-5; TRBD2 matches at 12 bases. CDR3 length: 20 amino acids. Germline V gives CDR1 ENHRY, CDR2 SYGVKD. The DNA for the CDR3 is TGCGCCATCAGTGATCTGGATGGCGCTAGCGGGAGGGCCCCGGAAGAGACCCAGTACTTC. Translated: CAISDLDGASGRAPEETQYF.

On this clonotype itself: With a much larger clone just one base away, this may be a read error. The CDR3 sequence is CANSLATGVDEAFF. The CDR3 DNA reads as TGTGCCAACAGCTTAGCGACCGGGGTAGATGAAGCTTTCTTT. This rearrangement joins TRBV7-9 to TRBJ1-1; D gene unclear. The CDR3 runs 14 residues. The V gene's germline CDR1 is SEHNR and CDR2 FQNEAQ (reference sequence).

A note on this clonotype: A much more abundant neighbour one base away suggests this may be a read error. This chain uses TRBV7-8 with TRBJ2-1; D gene ambiguous. The CDR3 sequence is 13 residues long. Germline CDR1 reads SGHVS; CDR2 reads FQNEAQ. Trimming shortened V by 5 bases and J by 5 bases, and 10 bases separated the two germline ends. The CDR3 spells CASSPRKDNEQFF. The CDR3 DNA reads as TGTGCCAGCAGCCCACGCAAAGACAATGAGCAGTTCTTC.

This clonotype was detected many times. This chain joins TRBV5-1 and TRBJ2-7, with unresolved D. CDR1 and CDR2 from the germline V gene are SGHRS and YFSETQ. Trimming took 0 bases from V and 6 from J, leaving 13 bases between them. This CDR3 is built from 14 residues. The CDR3 nucleotides read TGCGCCAGCAGCTTGGTTCTGGGTGGCGGCGAGCAGTACTTC. As protein: CASSLVLGGGEQYF.

The chain joins TRBV19 to TRBJ2-7, with D perhaps matching TRBD1 (5 bases). Trimming pared 5 bases from V and 4 bases from J, leaving 15 bases between. Germline-derived CDR1 and CDR2 are LNHDA and SQIVND (reference sequence). CDR3 size: 14 residues. The CDR3 here is CASSAKGISYEQYF. The CDR3 coding sequence is TGTGCCAGTAGTGCGAAGGGGATCTCTTACGAGCAGTACTTC.

A note on this clonotype: One base away lies a much larger clone, so this may be a sequencing read error. Since the CDR3 does not end with the conserved phenylalanine or tryptophan, this likely comes from a read error. The chain is built from TRBV30 and TRBJ1-5; D is undetermined. This CDR3 is built from 14 residues. V lost 0 bases, J lost 5 bases, and 11 bases lay in between. The V gene's germline CDR1 is GTSNPN and CDR2 SVGIG (reference sequence). CDR3 residues: CAWSVGGEYQPQHS. For the CDR3, the DNA is TGTGCCTGGAGTGTAGGAGGAGAGTATCAGCCCCAGCATTCT.

A word on this clonotype: The CDR3 ends on some other residue instead of the conserved phenylalanine or tryptophan, so this is likely a read error. The CDR3 DNA reads as TGTGCCAGCACACAAAGTCAAGAGACCCAGTACTCC. Amino acids: CASTQSQETQYS. This chain joins TRBV28 and TRBJ2-5; no clear D. The CDR3 consists of 12 residues. V lost 7 bases and J lost 2, with 8 bases in between. Germline V CDR1 and CDR2: MDHEN, SYDVKM.

A remark on this clonotype: Its ends do not fully match the called genes, so a read error is possible. This chain uses TRBV14 with TRBJ1-1, with D hard to call. The germline V gene has CDR1 SGHDN and CDR2 FVKESK. The CDR3 contains 16 residues. Here the CDR3 DNA reads TGTGCCAGTAGCCAAGGTCGTGGTCAGCTGAACACTGAAGCTTTCTTT. This encodes CASSQGRGQLNTEAFF.

Of note for this clonotype: At one of its ends the junction is not consistent with the germline gene, which may arise from a read error. The V and J genes are TRBV12-3 or TRBV12-4 and TRBJ2-7; no firm D call. The CDR3 sequence is 14 residues long. CDR3 sequence reads: CASSPHSLSYEQYF. In nucleotides, the CDR3 is TGTGCCAGCAGTCCTCACAGTTTATCCTACGAGCAATACTTC.

Comments on this clonotype: The junction differs from germline at one of its ends, possibly a read error. The V gene is TRBV11-2, the J gene TRBJ2-2, with TRBD1 matching over 8 bases. The germline V gene encodes CDR1 SGHAT and CDR2 FQNNGV. The CDR3 is 13 amino acids. The CDR3 DNA reads TGTGCAACGCGACAGGGGAACACCTGGGAGCTGTTTTTT. Encoded protein: CATRQGNTWELFF.

The chain employs TRBV12-3 or TRBV12-4 and TRBJ1-1; possible D gene TRBD1, 5 bases. The ends were cut back, 10 bases at V and 1 base at J, with 16 bases in the middle. The CDR3 is 14 amino acids. This chain's CDR3 is CANSPRGSNTEAFF. The CDR3 nucleotides are TGTGCCAATAGTCCCCGGGGGTCGAACACTGAAGCTTTCTTT.

As concerns this clonotype: At one end the junction does not follow the germline gene, possibly because of a read error. V and J are TRBV11-2 and TRBJ1-1, with D uncertain. CDR1 is SGHAT, CDR2 FQNNGV, per germline. CDR3 length: 15 amino acids. The CDR3 region is CASSLAESPNTEVFF. CDR3 nucleotide sequence: TGTGCCAGCAGTTTAGCAGAATCCCCGAACACTGAAGTTTTCTTT.

Worth noting for this clonotype: Here the CDR3 omits its conserved ending phenylalanine or tryptophan, so a read error is the likely source. The genes are TRBV11-2 and TRBJ2-2; the D gene is possibly TRBD2 (6 bases). The CDR3 extends over 16 amino acids. The germline V gene encodes CDR1 SGHAT and CDR2 FQNNGV. Trimming stripped 5 bases from V and 6 bases from J, with 19 bases between. The CDR3 nucleotides read TGTGCCAGCAGCCCACAGGCGAGCGGGTTATCCGGGGAGCTGTTTTCT. Amino acids: CASSPQASGLSGELFS.

The V call is TRBV30, the J call TRBJ2-3; D is undetermined. The V end lost 4 bases, the J end lost 8 bases, and 16 bases lay between the germline ends. CDR3 size: 13 residues. Per germline, CDR1 GTSNPN and CDR2 SVGIG (reference sequence). CDR3 loop: CAWTSVIDGTQYF. CDR3 DNA sequence: TGTGCCTGGACTTCAGTAATAGACGGTACGCAGTATTTT.

This clonotype was found many times. The chain employs TRBV28 and TRBJ2-3; a possible D gene is TRBD1 (6 bases). The germline gives CDR1 MDHEN, CDR2 SYDVKM. Trimming took 0 bases from V and 0 from J, leaving 10 bases between them. The CDR3 is 16 residues long. The CDR3 DNA reads as TGTGCCAGCAGTTTATGGACAGGTACTAGCACAGATACGCAGTATTTT. It yields the protein CASSLWTGTSTDTQYF.

There are many counts of this clonotype. V and J are TRBV19 and TRBJ1-2; maybe TRBD1 (6 bases). CDR3 length: 13 amino acids. With 6 bases removed from V and 5 bases from J, the gap between germline ends came to 13 bases. The germline CDR1 and CDR2 sequences are LNHDA and SQIVND (reference sequence). The CDR3 region is CASSKGVPYGYTF. In nucleotides, the CDR3 is TGTGCCAGTAGCAAGGGGGTCCCTTATGGCTACACCTTC.

Notes on this clonotype: At one of its ends the junction is not consistent with the germline gene, which may arise from a read error. This sequence joins TRBV29-1 and TRBJ1-1; D is unresolved. The CDR3 runs to 11 residues. In germline, CDR1 is SQVTM, CDR2 ANQGSEA. CDR3: CRVSSNTEALF. CDR3 nucleotides: TGCAGAGTTTCTTCGAACACTGAGGCTCTCTTT.

The chain carries TRBV6-6 and TRBJ2-5; TRBD2 is a possible D gene (7 bases). The germline V gene has CDR1 MNHNY and CDR2 SVGAGI (reference sequence). This CDR3 contains 14 residues. Trimming pared 7 bases from V and 5 bases from J, leaving 17 bases between. The CDR3 reads CASTPLRGGETQYF. In nucleotides, the CDR3 is TGTGCCAGCACCCCATTAAGGGGGGGGGAGACCCAGTACTTC.

In its sample, this clonotype was seen many times. The chain couples TRBV6-5 to TRBJ2-3, with D possibly TRBD2 on 5 matching bases. CDR3 size: 13 residues. Trimming left V 7 bases short and J 3 bases short, with 11 bases between. Germline lookup yields CDR1 MNHEY and CDR2 SVGAGI. The CDR3 nucleotides are TGTGCCAGCATGGGAGTGGGTACAGATACGCAGTATTTT. It specifies CASMGVGTDTQYF.

The chain uses TRBV11-2 and TRBJ2-2, with TRBD2 matching over 8 bases. This CDR3 has 16 residues. Germline CDR1 SGHAT, CDR2 FQNNGV. Trimming at V came to 1 base and at J to 6 bases, leaving 7 bases not matched to a gene. Here the CDR3 DNA reads TGTGCCAGCAGCTTAGTGGTGTTAGCGGGATCCGGGGAGCTGTTTTTT. Protein sequence: CASSLVVLAGSGELFF.

As to this clonotype: A read error may produce the germline difference seen at one junction end. This chain uses TRBV12-3 or TRBV12-4 with TRBJ2-3; D not resolved. The CDR3 is made up of 15 amino acids. The CDR3 spells CASSLTSHRTDTQDF. CDR3 nucleotide sequence: TGTGCCAGTAGTTTGACCAGCCACCGCACAGATACGCAGGATTTT.

The gene calls are TRBV29-1 and TRBJ2-3, with 10 bases matching TRBD2. Germline lookup yields CDR1 SQVTM and CDR2 ANQGSEA. CDR3 length: 17 amino acids. With V trimmed by 3 bases and J by 3 bases, 12 bases remained unmatched. The CDR3 reads CSVDSPSGSLGTDTQYF. The CDR3 nucleotides read TGCAGCGTTGACTCGCCTAGCGGGAGTTTAGGGACAGATACGCAGTATTTT.

This chain links TRBV29-1 with TRBJ2-7; 9 positions match TRBD1. The junction had 9 bases not matched to a gene; V was cut back by 5 bases and J by 4 bases. This CDR3 is built from 14 residues. Per the germline V gene, CDR1 is SQVTM and CDR2 is ANQGSEA. The chain's CDR3 is CSVKTGGSHYEQYF. The CDR3 DNA sequence: TGCAGCGTTAAAACAGGGGGCAGCCATTACGAGCAGTACTTC.

The table lists this clonotype with many counts. A read error may be the cause here, since a much bigger clone is one base away. The chain combines TRBV6-5 with TRBJ2-7; no firm D call. The CDR3 length is 13 residues. Germline V gives CDR1 MNHEY, CDR2 SVGAGI. The CDR3 bases are TGTGCCAGCAATTACAGACTTTCCTACGAGCAGTACTTC. Encoded protein: CASNYRLSYEQYF.

V and J are TRBV4-1 and TRBJ1-1; no clear D. The CDR3 is 15 amino acids. The germline V gene encodes CDR1 MGHRA and CDR2 YSYEKL. V was pared by 1 base and J by 6 bases, with 15 bases between. The CDR3 nucleotides are TGCGCCAGCAGCCAAGGCCTTAATATGGACGCTGAAGCTTTCTTT. Residues: CASSQGLNMDAEAFF.

This clonotype was observed at least ten times. V and J are TRBV7-9 and TRBJ2-5; D not certain. The CDR3 length is 11 residues. Per germline, CDR1 SEHNR and CDR2 FQNEAQ (reference sequence). The V and J ends lost 5 bases and 3 bases respectively, with 4 bases between them. CDR3 nucleotide sequence: TGTGCCAGCAGCCTGAAAGAGACCCAGTACTTC. Protein sequence: CASSLKETQYF.